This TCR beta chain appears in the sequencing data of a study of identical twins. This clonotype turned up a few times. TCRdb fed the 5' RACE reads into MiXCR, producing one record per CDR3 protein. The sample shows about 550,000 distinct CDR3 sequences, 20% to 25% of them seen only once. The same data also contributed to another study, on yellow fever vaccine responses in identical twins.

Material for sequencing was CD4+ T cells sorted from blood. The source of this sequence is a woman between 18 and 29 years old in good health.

CDR3 bases: TGTGCCAGCAGCACCCCCAGGGGGCTGGAGACCCAGTACTTC. Translation: CASSTPRGLETQYF. This sequence joins TRBV11-2 and TRBJ2-5; TRBD1 aligns across 8 bases. Germline trimming cut 5 bases from V and 5 bases from J; bases unmatched to any gene: 7. This CDR3 is built from 14 residues. Germline loops: CDR1 SGHAT, CDR2 FQNNGV. The whole variable domain, filled in from reference TRBV11-2 and TRBJ2-5, reads EAGVAQSPRYKIIEKRQSVAFWCNPISGHATLYWYQQILGQGPKLLIQFQNNGVVDDSQLPKDRFSAERLKGVDSTLKIQPAKLEDSAVYLCASSTPRGLETQYFGPGTRLLVL.